This is a list of T cell receptor beta chains from one sample in a study of early T cells in non-severe SARS-CoV-2 infection. TCRdb analysed the 5' RACE reads with MiXCR anew, one entry per CDR3 protein. The sample has roughly 80,000 distinct CDR3 sequences, about 6% seen once. What was sequenced was whole blood. The receptors come from an adult who was a healthcare worker with PCR-confirmed SARS-CoV-2 infection or an uninfected control (not recorded which). Both conserved end residues are part of each CDR3. The D gene is left open where the match is weak. Size is omitted from some rows. Given values are once, few, many or a class for expanded clones.

>TRBJ2-4|TRBV19|NA|few
CASTLGPETERTKNIQYF
TGTGCCAGTACCCTGGGTCCCGAGACGGAGAGAACCAAAAACATTCAGTACTTC
>TRBJ2-4|TRBV28|NA|NA
CASYGGTVQYF
TGTGCCAGCTACGGGGGAACGGTTCAGTACTTC
>TRBJ1-4|TRBV6-1|NA|many
CASSEGFASNKLFF
TGTGCCAGCAGTGAAGGTTTCGCCTCGAACAAACTGTTTTTT
>TRBJ2-7|TRBV2|TRBD1|NA
CASRDLRDRSYEQYF
TGTGCCAGCAGAGACCTCCGGGACAGGAGTTACGAGCAGTACTTC
>TRBJ2-3|TRBV13|NA|many
CASSFLQIGGPESTDTQYF
TGTGCCAGCAGCTTCCTTCAAATCGGGGGCCCCGAAAGCACAGATACGCAGTATTTT
>TRBJ2-3|TRBV7-2|NA|NA
CASRGPRGSDTQYF
TGTGCCAGCCGAGGGCCTAGAGGGAGTGATACGCAGTATTTT
>TRBJ2-2|TRBV7-9|TRBD1|many
CASSLGTGSSGELFF
TGTGCCAGCAGCTTAGGGACAGGGTCCAGCGGGGAGCTGTTTTTT
>TRBJ2-1|TRBV11-2|NA|few
CASSLLHEQFF
TGTGCCAGCAGCTTATTGCATGAGCAGTTCTTC
>TRBJ1-3|TRBV28|TRBD1|many
CASTGWGQGTGNTIYF
TGTGCCAGCACCGGCTGGGGACAGGGCACTGGAAACACCATATATTTT
>TRBJ2-7|TRBV29-1|TRBD1|NA
CSVARTGGTYEQYF
TGCAGCGTCGCCAGGACAGGGGGAACCTACGAGCAGTACTTC
>TRBJ2-1|TRBV12-3/TRBV12-4|NA|many
CASSPPGYEQFF
TGTGCCAGCTCTCCCCCCGGCTATGAGCAGTTCTTC
>TRBJ1-5|TRBV4-3|NA|few
CASSQGGGRGQPQHF
TGCGCCAGCAGCCAAGGCGGGGGGCGCGGTCAGCCCCAGCATTTT
>TRBJ1-1|TRBV29-1|NA|many
CSVIRGGNTEAFF
TGCAGCGTGATCAGGGGCGGGAACACTGAAGCTTTCTTT
>TRBJ2-3|TRBV4-1|NA|many
CASSQVYTDTQYF
TGCGCCAGCAGCCAAGTCTACACAGATACGCAGTATTTT
>TRBJ2-3|TRBV7-2|NA|many
CASSLAPPGLHFADTQYF
TGTGCCAGCAGCTTAGCTCCTCCGGGACTCCATTTTGCAGATACGCAGTATTTT
>TRBJ1-1|TRBV5-1|NA|many
CASSFLNGGNTEAFF
TGCGCCAGCAGCTTTTTGAATGGAGGGAACACTGAAGCTTTCTTT
>TRBJ2-7|TRBV6-1|TRBD1|NA
CASSERDRSYEQYF
TGTGCCAGCAGTGAAAGGGACAGGTCCTACGAGCAGTACTTC
>TRBJ2-3|TRBV20-1|NA|few
CSARVAVAPDTQYF
TGCAGTGCCCGGGTGGCAGTAGCGCCAGATACGCAGTATTTT
>TRBJ2-1|TRBV28|NA|many
CASSLQQLYNEQFF
TGTGCCAGCAGTTTACAACAGCTATACAATGAGCAGTTCTTC
>TRBJ2-1|TRBV27|TRBD2|many
CASSLLGGRGVNEQFF
TGTGCCAGCAGTTTACTTGGGGGGAGGGGCGTCAATGAGCAGTTCTTC
>TRBJ2-7|TRBV11-2|NA|few
CASAKTALASYEQYF
TGTGCCAGCGCTAAGACAGCCCTGGCGTCCTACGAGCAGTACTTC
>TRBJ1-5|TRBV7-2|NA|many
CASSSEDGRRAQHF
TGTGCCAGCAGCTCAGAGGACGGGCGGCGAGCCCAGCATTTT
>TRBJ1-6|TRBV7-6|TRBD1|NA
CASSLAGGVDSPLHF
TGTGCCAGCAGCTTAGCAGGGGGCGTGGATTCACCCCTCCACTTT